The T cell receptor (beta chain) under discussion was sequenced for a study of blood T cells in healthy people across ages (dated by TCRdb to 2014 to 2015). As for the study more broadly: In model experiments, template switching captured roughly one uniquely barcoded TCR beta cDNA molecule for every two T cells. The donors were split into four age groups: young (average about 16 years), middle-aged (nearly 40), aged (more than 60) and long-lived (more than 80). For two donors (one aged 18 to 30 and one aged 80 or older), the study analyzed two additional independent replicas of 1 million unique cDNA reads from the same blood draw. Age-related changes in TCR beta repertoire diversity were measured in the study by deep sequencing normalized with unique cDNA molecular identifiers. Donors of different ages were randomly distributed across sequencing lanes to avoid experimental bias. The full study reports these points: As age increased, observed TCR beta diversity per million T cells dropped in a roughly linear way, and a significant reduction was already evident by age about 40. Bulk unsorted PBMC profiling prevented conclusive comparison of naive and antigen-experienced compartments. The percentage of naive T cells measured by flow cytometry correlated strongly with observed TCR beta diversity. The CMV infection status of donors was not known, potentially confounding age-related changes in expanded clonotypes. Compared with the aged group, more naive CD4+ T cells, fewer expanded clones and increased TCR diversity were shown by the long-lived group, suggesting age selection. Estimates of total diversity based on one million sequenced T cells were considered lower bounds and underestimates.

The CDR3 holds 13 amino acids from the cysteine to the phenylalanine. Only the CDR3 portion is preserved as DNA: 39 bases, with reading frame beginning at the first base. The junction shows trimming of 0 bases on V and 6 bases on J, plus 8 bases between the germline ends. Library preparation used 5' RACE. Sequencing relied on an Illumina HiSeq 2500. A second PCR of 7 to 11 cycles was run with a J-beta primer mix and a sample-barcoded 5' primer. Each TCR beta cDNA molecule received a unique molecular identifier from a template-switch 5' adaptor carrying 12 random nucleotides. At least 2.5 million CDR3-containing paired-end reads were obtained from each sample. All of the RNA was converted into first-strand cDNA using the Mint cDNA synthesis kit, with a TRBC-specific oligonucleotide serving as the primer. Following uracil-DNA glycosylase treatment, a first 18-cycle PCR with universal primers M1SS and BC2_uni_R was performed on all cDNA. The authors' analysis ran thus. For normalization, 1 million high-quality reads, each with a distinct molecular identifier, were randomly selected from each sample. Reads sharing molecular identifiers were discarded rather than binned into consensus sequences. CDR3 identification, clonotype clustering and error correction used MiTCR with a Q25 quality threshold and the strictest error-elimination algorithm. A nonparametric unseen species model using Euler transformation provided a lower-bound estimate of total TCR beta diversity. TCRdb applied fastp at Q25 and MiXCR to the public reads, then kept only in-frame beta chains. Rows with one shared CDR3 protein collapse into an entry with the most common genes and DNA. The V and J calls come from TCRdb's annotation, not from the publication. The sample table lists some 1.5 million distinct CDR3 sequences, around 40% of them with a count of one. Approximately 4% of the sample belongs to the ten largest clones.

The donors were roughly 39 Caucasian individuals from Russia, aged roughly 6 to 90 years, who were systemically healthy. Around 10 milliliters of peripheral blood were collected from each donor into EDTA-treated Vacutainer tubes. Ficoll-Paque density-gradient centrifugation was used to isolate PBMCs, with at least 6.5 million per sample. Total RNA was extracted from PBMCs with Trizol reagent, with at least 6 micrograms obtained per sample. Naive CD45RAhigh/CD27high T cell percentages were measured by flow cytometry on a PBMC aliquot from every donor. This clonotype appeared a few times. It lacks a known antigen. Base-call qualities are not available, and no considerably larger clone is one nucleotide away.

This chain is built from TRBV12-3 or TRBV12-4 and TRBJ1-1, with the D gene uncertain. The sequenced sample consisted of blood. The sequence was collected from a young woman in good health. The DNA reads as follows: TGTGCCAGCAGTTTAGCTGGGTTCTCTGAAGCTTTCTTT. Its amino acids are CASSLAGFSEAFF.